This T cell receptor (beta chain) originates from a study of CD8 T cells in Susac syndrome. The CDR3 length is 12 residues. Germline V lookup: CDR1 DFQATT, CDR2 SNEGSKA (reference sequence). V dropped 0 bases and J dropped 11 bases, with 13 bases sitting between them. With random hexamers, reverse transcription was performed on about 0.5 to 1 ug of RNA. MiXCR, applied by TCRdb to the immunoSEQ multiplex PCR reads, yields one record per CDR3 protein. This repertoire shows about 120,000 distinct CDR3 sequences, around 90% found once; its top ten account for 0.14%. The rearrangement joins TRBV20-1 to TRBJ1-1; weak D call: TRBD1 (5 bases). This TCR derives from a human donor in good health. Sequencing was done on a sample of CD4+ T cells from PBMCs. CDR3 amino acids: CSARDPRVEAFF. In DNA form, the CDR3 reads TGCAGTGCTAGAGATCCCAGGGTTGAGGCTTTCTTT.